A single sample is the source of the 32 T cell receptor beta chains below, sequenced in a study of T cells after yellow fever vaccination. A single record per CDR3 protein comes from TCRdb applying MiXCR to the 5' RACE reads. Of under 300,000 distinct CDR3 sequences in the sample, roughly 13% were seen once. The source material was CD4+ T cells sorted from PBMCs, sampled 45 days after the yellow fever booster vaccination. Receptor source: a man between 25 and 39 years old who received the YFV17D yellow fever vaccine.

The rearrangement joins TRBV7-2 to TRBJ1-4; D gene unclear. Looked up from germline, CDR1 is SGHTA and CDR2 is FQGNSA. V lost 4 bases, J lost 6 bases, and 15 bases lay in between. CDR3 length: 15 amino acids. For the CDR3, the DNA is TGTGCCAGCAGCTGGGGAGGGCCGGCATATGAAAAACTGTTTTTT. This sequence encodes CASSWGGPAYEKLFF.

Here the CDR3 reads CASSVGTDTQYF. The CDR3 nucleotides are TGCGCCAGCTCCGTGGGGACAGATACGCAGTATTTT. The chain joins TRBV5-1 to TRBJ2-3; D is uncertain. The germline V gene encodes CDR1 SGHRS and CDR2 YFSETQ. The CDR3 sequence is 12 residues long. Trimming shortened V by 7 bases and J by 3 bases, and 9 bases separated the two germline ends.

This chain uses TRBV30 with TRBJ2-7, with 7 bases that match TRBD2. Germline values: CDR1 GTSNPN, CDR2 SVGIG (reference sequence). The CDR3 loop spans 14 amino acids. J gave up 4 bases and V 5 bases, and 11 bases lay outside the gene matches. This CDR3 reads CAWDRGRIGYEQYF. CDR3 in DNA: TGTGCCTGGGATCGCGGGAGAATTGGGTACGAGCAGTACTTC.

V is TRBV5-1 and J is TRBJ2-5; no reliable D call. The germline V and J ends were trimmed by 2 bases and 0 bases, with 8 bases remaining between them. Germline CDR1 reads SGHRS; CDR2 reads YFSETQ. CDR3 length equals 14 residues. The CDR3 coding sequence is TGCGCCAGCAGCTTTAACACTGACCAAGAGACCCAGTACTTC. Protein: CASSFNTDQETQYF.

The V and J genes are TRBV5-1 and TRBJ2-1; 8 bases are a match to TRBD2. There are 14 residues in the CDR3. Germline V gene lookup returns CDR1 SGHRS and CDR2 YFSETQ. V shed 3 bases, J shed 6 bases, and the junction held 5 bases outside the gene matches. In DNA form, the CDR3 reads TGCGCCAGCAGCTCTAGCGGGCCTCTCAATGAGCAGTTCTTC. Translation gives CASSSSGPLNEQFF.

This clonotype was observed a handful of times. As DNA, the CDR3 is TGTGCCAGCACCTCAGGTGGAGCGGGGACCCAGTACTTC. Protein product: CASTSGGAGTQYF. The chain carries TRBV7-2 and TRBJ2-5; D is possibly TRBD2 (6 bases). The V end was cut by 7 bases, the J end by 7 bases, with 16 bases between. CDR1 and CDR2 (germline): SGHTA, FQGNSA. The CDR3 sequence is 13 residues long.

This rearrangement joins TRBV7-3 to TRBJ2-4; 8 bases match TRBD2. This CDR3 spans 15 amino acids. Per the germline V gene, CDR1 is SGHTA and CDR2 is FQGTGA. Trimming took 7 bases from V and 1 from J; bases not matched to a gene: 6. The CDR3 DNA reads TGTGCCAGCAATTCGGGGGGGGAGGCCAAAAACATTCAGTACTTC. Translated: CASNSGGEAKNIQYF.

This rearrangement joins TRBV28 to TRBJ2-5; 7 bases match TRBD2. Germline trimming cut 4 bases from V and 5 bases from J; bases unmatched to any gene: 16. CDR1 MDHEN and CDR2 SYDVKM come from the germline V gene. The CDR3 extends over 17 amino acids. The CDR3: CASSSPAGLGMGETQYF. CDR3 sequence (DNA): TGTGCCAGCAGTTCCCCGGCCGGACTAGGAATGGGGGAGACCCAGTACTTC.

This clonotype was seen only a few times. The chain links TRBV6-1 to TRBJ2-5; 8 positions match TRBD2. Germline loops: CDR1 MNHNS, CDR2 SASEGT. The CDR3 is 17 amino acids. V was pared by 7 bases and J by 4 bases, with 17 bases of the junction left unmatched. This CDR3 is CASNRFGLARAGETQYF. The CDR3 region has the DNA TGTGCCAGCAACAGATTCGGACTAGCCCGAGCCGGAGAGACCCAGTACTTC.

This clonotype was counted between two and nine times. The chain employs TRBV20-1 and TRBJ2-3; 7 bases agree with TRBD2. The length of the CDR3 is 14 residues. The V gene's germline CDR1 is DFQATT and CDR2 SNEGSKA (reference sequence). Trimming at V came to 1 base and at J to 2 bases, leaving 3 bases not matched to a gene. In nucleotides, the CDR3 is TGCAGTGCTAGAGCGGGGACTAACACAGATACGCAGTATTTT. Its protein is CSARAGTNTDTQYF.

J is TRBJ2-7 and V is TRBV4-2; D assignment may be TRBD1 or TRBD2 (5 bases each). The CDR3 has 16 residues. The V and J ends lost 4 bases and 2 bases respectively, with 18 bases between them. Germline V lookup: CDR1 LGHNA, CDR2 YNFKEQ. In DNA form, the CDR3 reads TGTGCCAGCAGCCCCGATGGGACGGAGACGGCCTACGAGCAGTACTTC. Residues: CASSPDGTETAYEQYF.

The rearrangement links TRBV11-2 to TRBJ2-1; D might be TRBD1 or TRBD2, each matching 5 bases. This CDR3 region has 12 residues. The ends were cut back, 5 bases at V and 15 bases at J, with 17 bases in the middle. The germline gives CDR1 SGHAT, CDR2 FQNNGV. As DNA, the CDR3 is TGTGCCAGCAGCCCGAGGGACCGTGGGCTGTTCTTC. Translated: CASSPRDRGLFF.

This clonotype appeared a few times. The V and J genes are TRBV7-2 and TRBJ1-1; TRBD1 is a possible D gene (6 bases). Germline-derived CDR1 and CDR2 are SGHTA and FQGNSA. The CDR3 covers 15 residues. V shed 1 base and J shed 0 bases, with 9 bases lying between them. The DNA for the CDR3 is TGTGCCAGCAGCTTAGTTGGACAGCTGAACACTGAAGCTTTCTTT. Protein sequence: CASSLVGQLNTEAFF.

This clonotype has a handful of counts. V usage is TRBV7-6 and J usage is TRBJ2-2; the match to TRBD2 covers 7 bases. Germline values: CDR1 SGHVS, CDR2 FNYEAQ. The CDR3 runs to 17 residues. The V and J ends lost 5 bases and 1 base, in that order; junction bases with no gene match: 10. This CDR3 reads CASSLAGLAVNTGELFF. CDR3 bases: TGTGCCAGCAGCCTTGCTGGTCTAGCGGTGAACACCGGGGAGCTGTTTTTT.

This clonotype was found a few times. The CDR3 reads CSARAGPGDTQYF. In DNA form, the CDR3 reads TGCAGTGCTAGGGCAGGACCGGGAGATACGCAGTATTTT. V gene TRBV20-1 combines with J gene TRBJ2-3; the D is unclear. Trimming took off 3 bases at V and 5 bases at J, with 12 bases between the two ends. Germline V gene lookup returns CDR1 DFQATT and CDR2 SNEGSKA (reference sequence). The CDR3 is 13 residues long.

This clonotype was recorded a few times. V is TRBV5-1 and J is TRBJ2-2; perhaps D is TRBD1 or TRBD2 (5 bases each). Trimming cost V 4 bases and J 2 bases, with 15 bases left between them. Germline V gene sequence: CDR1 SGHRS, CDR2 YFSETQ. The CDR3 covers 16 residues. This chain's CDR3 is CASSTPGPTNTGELFF. The CDR3 region has the DNA TGCGCCAGCAGCACACCGGGACCGACTAACACCGGGGAGCTGTTTTTT.

This clonotype appeared a few times. This chain joins TRBV29-1 and TRBJ2-5, with D hard to call. The CDR3 is 14 residues long. V was cut by 8 bases and J by 1 base, with 17 bases left in between. Germline V gene data show CDR1 as SQVTM and CDR2 as ANQGSEA. CDR3 DNA: TGCAGCATCCCCCTCAAGATTTGCCAAGAGACCCAGTACTTC. Amino acids: CSIPLKICQETQYF.

This clonotype was counted a few times. The genes are TRBV19 and TRBJ1-2, with 7 bases matching TRBD1. This CDR3 has 13 amino acids. V lost 5 bases, J lost 4 bases, and 4 bases stayed unmatched. Germline V gene lookup returns CDR1 LNHDA and CDR2 SQIVND (reference sequence). The CDR3 is CASSVGTVYGYTF. The DNA for the CDR3 is TGTGCCAGTAGTGTTGGGACAGTCTATGGCTACACCTTC.

This clonotype was counted only a few times. The chain is built from TRBV27 and TRBJ2-1; D remains unclear. Trimming stripped 6 bases from V and 0 bases from J, with 9 bases between. This CDR3 has 14 amino acids. The V gene's germline CDR1 is MNHEY and CDR2 SMNVEV (reference sequence). CDR3 sequence reads: CASRSVYSYNEQFF. The CDR3 nucleotides are TGTGCCAGCAGGTCGGTCTACTCCTACAATGAGCAGTTCTTC.

V and J are TRBV28 and TRBJ1-4, with a tentative D call TRBD1 (5 bases). The CDR3 contains 14 residues. Germline loops: CDR1 MDHEN, CDR2 SYDVKM. V was clipped by 8 bases and J by 8 bases, with 18 bases between them. DNA of the CDR3: TGTGCCAGCGGCTTAGGCGCAGGGAAGGAAAAACTGTTTTTT. Translated, it gives CASGLGAGKEKLFF.

This clonotype appeared a few times. The chain combines TRBV6-2 or TRBV6-3 with TRBJ2-1; D may match TRBD1 or TRBD2 (5 bases each). The CDR3 totals 16 residues. V lost 5 bases to trimming and J lost 3 bases, with 17 bases between them. Germline lookup yields CDR1 MNHEY and CDR2 SVGEGT. DNA of the CDR3: TGTGCCAGCAGTAGACCAGGGAGATGGGGCTACAATGAGCAGTTCTTC. It is translated as CASSRPGRWGYNEQFF.

This clonotype was counted many times. The CDR3 reads CSALRDRNIQYF. DNA of the CDR3: TGCAGTGCCCTAAGGGACAGAAACATTCAGTACTTC. The chain joins TRBV20-1 to TRBJ2-4, with 7 bases fitting TRBD1. Germline CDR1 DFQATT, CDR2 SNEGSKA (reference sequence). The CDR3 consists of 12 residues. The trim removed 6 bases at V and 6 bases at J, leaving 5 bases unmatched.

The V gene is TRBV30, the J gene TRBJ2-1, with 12 positions matching TRBD2. V lost 0 bases and J lost 9; bases outside the gene matches: 6. The CDR3 has 15 amino acids. The germline V gene encodes CDR1 GTSNPN and CDR2 SVGIG (reference sequence). The CDR3 is CAWSVRLAGGLEQFF. The CDR3 region has the DNA TGTGCCTGGAGTGTACGCCTAGCGGGAGGGCTTGAGCAGTTCTTC.

The V gene is TRBV29-1, the J gene TRBJ2-5; tentatively, D is TRBD1 or TRBD2 (6 bases each). Trimming pared 6 bases from V and 5 bases from J, leaving 16 bases between. This CDR3 has 13 amino acids. Germline V gene sequence: CDR1 SQVTM, CDR2 ANQGSEA. The CDR3 protein is CSVLPGAGETQYF. The DNA of the CDR3 is TGCAGCGTCCTCCCGGGGGCCGGGGAGACCCAGTACTTC.

This clonotype came up a few times. J is TRBJ2-4 and V is TRBV5-1; D remains ambiguous. V was pared by 1 base and J by 7 bases, with 12 bases between. This CDR3 spans 14 amino acids. CDR1 and CDR2 from the germline V gene are SGHRS and YFSETQ. Here the CDR3 DNA reads TGCGCCAGCAGCTTGCGGGCATCGGAGAACATTCAGTACTTC. It encodes CASSLRASENIQYF.

The chain combines TRBV20-1 with TRBJ1-2; a weak D match, TRBD1 (5 bases). Germline values: CDR1 DFQATT, CDR2 SNEGSKA (reference sequence). Trimming pared 1 base from V and 11 bases from J, leaving 17 bases between. This CDR3 contains 13 residues. The CDR3 sequence: CSARVAVGRSYTF. CDR3 bases: TGCAGTGCTAGAGTTGCCGTGGGACGGTCTTACACCTTC.

This sequence joins TRBV5-1 and TRBJ2-1; 10 bases are a match to TRBD2. Trimming cost V 5 bases and J 6 bases; bases outside gene matches: 2. From germline, CDR1 is SGHRS and CDR2 YFSETQ. The CDR3 totals 13 residues. The CDR3 region has the DNA TGCGCCAGCAGGGCTAGCGGGAGCAATGAGCAGTTCTTC. Translation: CASRASGSNEQFF.

Only a few counts were recorded for this clonotype. The chain has TRBV7-1 and TRBJ1-1; no clear D. TRBV7-1 is designated an ORF whose function remains uncertain. Between the trimmed V and J ends, which lost 3 bases and 1 base, there was a span of 6 bases. The CDR3 covers 13 residues. The CDR3 coding sequence is TGTGCCAGCAGCTCCTCCCCGAACACTGAAGCTTTCTTT. Translated, it gives CASSSSPNTEAFF.

This chain links TRBV5-1 with TRBJ1-1; 9 bases agree with TRBD1. The CDR3 spans 14 residues. Trimming removed 3 bases from V and 3 bases from J; junction bases left unmatched: 3. Germline CDR1 and CDR2: SGHRS and YFSETQ. The DNA of the CDR3 is TGCGCCAGCAGCTGGGACAGGGTTTACACTGAAGCTTTCTTT. It codes for CASSWDRVYTEAFF.

This clonotype was seen ten or more times. The J gene is TRBJ2-7, the V gene TRBV15; D unresolved. The germline CDR1 and CDR2 sequences are LNHNV and YYDKDF (reference sequence). V was trimmed by 4 bases and J by 1 base, leaving 14 bases between them. This CDR3 has 15 amino acids. CDR3 residues: CATSIEQLSSYEQYF. The CDR3 DNA follows: TGTGCCACCAGCATCGAGCAGCTTTCTTCCTACGAGCAGTACTTC.

This clonotype has just a few counts. The CDR3 sequence is CASNRGPVADTQYF. DNA for the CDR3: TGTGCCAGCAACAGGGGGCCGGTCGCAGATACGCAGTATTTT. V gene TRBV6-1 combines with J gene TRBJ2-3; 9 bases are a match to TRBD1. This CDR3 region has 14 residues. Germline V gene data show CDR1 as MNHNS and CDR2 as SASEGT. V trimming: 7 bases; J trimming: 4 bases; junction bases outside the gene matches: 6.

V usage is TRBV18 and J usage is TRBJ2-2; the D gene is possibly TRBD2 (6 bases). The germline gives CDR1 KGHSH, CDR2 LQKENI. The V gene lost 5 bases and the J gene lost 2 bases, with 9 bases spanning the gap. The CDR3 runs to 14 residues. The CDR3 is CASSRDLNTGELFF. The DNA of the CDR3 is TGTGCCAGCTCAAGGGACTTAAACACCGGGGAGCTGTTTTTT.